The source of this T cell receptor (beta chain) is a study of T cell repertoires in cytomegalovirus infection (dated by TCRdb to about 2019). Concerning the study at large: Because public TCR beta signatures pointed to carriage of CMV infection together with the matching HLA type, the HLA type of each donor mattered for the analysis.

The table lists this clonotype with a few counts. Its target antigen remains unknown. Base qualities are not at hand, and no much larger clone is one base apart. The reads were generated on an Illumina HiSeq 1500. The public sequencing data were trimmed at Q25 with fastp and processed into clonotypes with MiXCR by TCRdb, which kept only in-frame beta chains. Rows are combined by CDR3 protein, so each entry shows the most common genes and DNA. The sample contains over 150,000 distinct CDR3 sequences, 13% to 15% of them found a single time. The ten largest clones represent 25% to 30% of the sample. V is shortened by 0 bases, J by 8 bases, and the region joining them spans 20 bases. Including cysteine and phenylalanine, the CDR3 has 17 amino acids. Of the read, only the CDR3 DNA is kept; its 51 bases are in frame from base 1. CDR1 and CDR2 are drawn from the germline V gene (reference sequence): DFQATT, SNEGSKA.

General study outcomes and caveats: The ex vivo response was dominated by HLA-C-restricted CMV-specific TCR beta clonotypes, and the single most frequent clonotype in two of eight donors was supplied by these HLA-C-restricted clonotypes. In both this cohort and an independent cohort of 352 donors, the cumulative frequency of public TCR beta family members distinguished carriers of CMV infection plus the relevant HLA type.

The sequence is built from TRBV20-1 and TRBJ1-6; TRBD1 is perhaps the D gene, given 6 matching bases. The specimen sequenced was PBMCs. The origin of this receptor is a human donor in good health (CMV status not recorded). Some clones in this sample may be carry-over from other donors' samples. The sequenced DNA: TGCAGTGCTAGAGATCTTAAGACAGGCGAGAGGGATTCACCCCTCCACTTT. It codes for CSARDLKTGERDSPLHF.